The following is a T cell receptor (beta chain) sequence with its context. The clone's antigen remains unknown. There are no base qualities to consult, and no much larger clone falls within one base. Sequences SGHTA (CDR1) and FQGNSA (CDR2) are obtained from the germline V gene. The CDR3 numbers 13 residues from cysteine through phenylalanine. Only the CDR3 DNA stays, 39 bases, in frame from base 1. V is shortened by 1 base, J by 6 bases, and the region joining them spans 9 bases. This sample was included in a study of T cells in Graves' hyperthyroidism and ophthalmopathy (dated by TCRdb to about 2019). Background on the whole study: Peripheral blood was collected at initial diagnosis, before any treatment. TCR V-J signatures able to tell the groups apart were searched for in a discovery cohort of some 97 patients, of whom more than 40 had Graves' ophthalmopathy and roughly 57 had stable Graves' hyperthyroidism. An independent validation cohort of around 20 hyperthyroidism patients and more than 15 patients who later progressed to ophthalmopathy tested prospective prediction of ophthalmopathy. The 80 to 100 discovery patients were randomly divided into training and test sets at a 7:3 ratio. In addition, the study compared T-cell repertoires in thyroid tissue and in blood from a handful of Graves' hyperthyroidism patients. After blood sampling, hyperthyroidism patients were treated with methimazole at a starting dose of 30 mg daily, and ophthalmopathy patients were treated with high-dose intravenous methylprednisolone. According to the paper, TCR Vbeta CDR3 sequencing was carried out on 135 peripheral blood samples, which came from around 43 ophthalmopathy, approximately 72 hyperthyroidism and some 17 progressor patients. The study at large found these results: In cross-validation, a model built on a 13 V-J signature told ophthalmopathy apart from stable hyperthyroidism with just under 90% sensitivity and roughly 81% specificity, and in testing the same model reached 80%/75%. Sample size was not statistically predetermined, and blinding of investigators to group allocation was not performed. In validation, the model predicted progression to ophthalmopathy a median of approximately 6.6 months before onset, with about 70% sensitivity and just under 75% specificity. Blood samples also contained most of the expanded thyroid clonotypes (frequency above 0.001), which suggests that blood repertoires may reflect thyroid immune responses.

The TCR beta CDR3 regions were amplified from the RNA transcripts. The TCR CDR3 was subjected to a first round of RT-PCR using the HTBI primer set and the Qiagen OneStep RT-PCR kit. Libraries were constructed in a second round of multiplex PCR, after which size selection and purification were performed. Sequencing of the libraries was done on an Illumina HiSeq2000 using paired-end 100 bp reads. The authors' pipeline ran thus. SOAPnuke was used to process the raw data, throwing out any read that contained adapters or uncalled bases, had a mean Phred below 15, or lacked an exact constant-primer or identifier match. COPE v1.2.5 was used to merge high-quality paired reads, and clonotypes were defined as unique nucleotide sequences. MiTCR v1.1 was used to align clonotypes to the IMGT TRBV, TRBD and TRBJ reference segments. The analysis included only V-J combinations with a frequency above 0.0001, which together covered roughly 99% of the repertoires. A TCS score was defined as the ratio of F50 (clonal expansion) to E x V (chaos), with BLOSUM62-based TCRdist applied between CDR3 peptides within each V-J. Welch's t-statistics and random forest reduced fewer than 600 V-J features to 13, which were used in a naive Bayes classifier (R e1071). TCRdb's own reprocessing of the public reads used fastp at Q25 and MiXCR and kept productive beta chains. Entries that share a CDR3 protein sequence are merged under the most common genes and DNA. These V and J calls derive from TCRdb rather than the authors' analysis. This sample gives over 550,000 distinct CDR3 sequences in total; roughly a sixth of them show up just once. The ten largest clonotypes hold approximately 18% of the sample.

Graves' hyperthyroidism was defined as stable when no progression to ophthalmopathy occurred over 18 months of follow-up. Hyperthyroidism patients were newly diagnosed, had a disease duration of under 2 months, and were aged 18 to 65 years. Exclusion was applied to patients with uncontrolled infections, other autoimmune diseases, pregnancy or lactation. Diagnoses were established on the basis of clinical symptoms, serum thyroxine and TRAb, thyroid ultrasound, and orbital computed tomography. PBMCs were isolated from about 9.2 ml of fresh peripheral blood by Ficoll-Paque density gradient centrifugation. Total RNA was extracted with Trizol reagent, and quality was checked on an Agilent 2100 Bioanalyzer.

The receptor chain draws on TRBV7-2 and TRBJ1-1; TRBD1 is possibly the D segment (5 matching bases). Material: blood. This receptor was identified in a woman in her late teens or twenties with Graves' hyperthyroidism. This receptor carries the CDR3 CASSLGGPSEAFF. The sequence in DNA is TGTGCCAGCAGCTTAGGGGGACCCTCTGAAGCTTTCTTT.